This TCR beta chain was captured by sequencing in a study of response to subunit inactivated influenza vaccine. Between the trimmed V and J ends, which lost 3 bases and 4 bases, there was a span of 12 bases. The CDR3 consists of 14 residues. Germline CDR1 ENHRY, CDR2 SYGVKD. General study points: Only a handful of new T cells, the authors suggested, are recruited with each seasonal influenza vaccination.

One entry per CDR3 protein results from TCRdb running MiXCR on the RT-PCR reads. Found here are about 480,000 distinct CDR3 sequences, approximately 24% of them singletons; the top ten hold 1.9%. As concerns this clonotype: What it binds is unknown.

The gene calls are TRBV10-3 and TRBJ2-5, with D perhaps matching TRBD1 or TRBD2 (5 bases each). The origin of this receptor is a man aged 45-65 years who received an inactivated influenza vaccine. The sample consisted of CD4+ T cells sorted from PBMCs, taken 4 to 6 days after vaccination. The CDR3 loop reads CAISDPGGRETQYF. In DNA form, the CDR3 reads TGTGCCATCAGTGACCCTGGGGGTCGAGAGACCCAGTACTTC.